This is a list of T cell receptor beta chains from one sample in a study of cytomegalovirus exposure and HLA in healthy donors. The repertoire was sequenced with immunoSEQ multiplex PCR; TCRdb's copy has only in-frame clones and lacks some. The sample yields 150,000 to 200,000 clones, around 80% seen once. Material for sequencing was PBMCs. These TCRs come from a male donor in good health and CMV-seropositive. The CDR3 runs from the conserved cysteine through the conserved F or W. The order of the fields is V gene, D gene, J gene, clone size, CDR3 DNA, CDR3 protein. The D gene is left open where the match is weak. Clone sizes are given selectively: once, few, many, or a class where the clone is expanded.

>TRBV9|-|TRBJ2-3|few
TGTGCCAGCAGCGTAGAAATAGGGCGGGGCACAGATACGCAGTATTTT
CASSVEIGRGTDTQYF
>TRBV14|-|TRBJ1-1|once
TGTGCCAGCAGCCACCGCCCCGGGGTCACTGAAGCTTTCTTT
CASSHRPGVTEAFF
>TRBV9|-|TRBJ2-4|-
TGTGCCAGCAGCGAAGCGGAGGGGGCCAAAAACATTCAGTACTTC
CASSEAEGAKNIQYF
>TRBV19|-|TRBJ2-1|-
TGTGCCAGTAGGGAGGACCCGGACAATGAGCAGTTCTTC
CASREDPDNEQFF
>TRBV15|TRBD1|TRBJ1-5|-
TGTGCCACCAGCAGAGATCTGGGACAGGTTATGCAGCCCCAGCATTTT
CATSRDLGQVMQPQHF
>TRBV6-5|-|TRBJ2-7|-
TGTGCCAGCACCCTAGGCTCCGAGCAGTACTTC
CASTLGSEQYF
>TRBV12-5|TRBD1|TRBJ2-1|-
TGTGCTAGTGGTTTGGTAGCCAGGGGGCTTAGCTCCTACAATGAGCAGTTCTTC
CASGLVARGLSSYNEQFF
>TRBV27|TRBD1|TRBJ1-6|few
TGTGCCAGCAGATTGACAGGGCTTGGTTCACCCCTCCACTTT
CASRLTGLGSPLHF
>TRBV7-9|-|TRBJ1-2|-
TGTGCCAGCAGCTTAATCACAGGGAGTATGGGTGGCTACACCTTC
CASSLITGSMGGYTF
>TRBV6-1|-|TRBJ2-3|-
TGTGCCAGCAGTGAAGTTGACTTAGCGGATACGCAGTATTTT
CASSEVDLADTQYF
>TRBV27|TRBD1|TRBJ1-5|-
TGTGCCAGCGGGGACAGGGTTGGTCAGCCCCAGCATTTT
CASGDRVGQPQHF
>TRBV9|TRBD1|TRBJ1-3|few
TGTGCCAGCAGCGTAGCTCGGGGACAGGGGGAGGGAAACACCATATATTTT
CASSVARGQGEGNTIYF